The rows below give T cell receptor beta chains drawn from one sample of a study of T cells expressing NK-cell markers. TCRdb re-called the 5' RACE reads; every CDR3 protein appears as one record, without DNA. Its table records hundreds of thousands of distinct CDR3 sequences. Sequenced input: blood T cells: a sorted CD56 or NKG2C T cell subset, CD4+ or CD8+ T cells, or bulk PBMC T cells (not recorded which). The source of these receptors is a man between 18 and 35 years old in good health. Each CDR3 is given with its conserved first and last residue.

V gene	J gene	CDR3 protein
TRBV12-3/TRBV12-4	TRBJ1-4	CASSFDWGVNEKLFF
TRBV4-1	TRBJ1-5	CASSRLYSRDPPQDQPQHF
TRBV2	TRBJ2-3	CAKKTLAGVTDTQYF
TRBV20-1	TRBJ2-1	CSARDLREDEQFF
TRBV7-9	TRBJ2-7	CASSSRQGGQYF
TRBV4-2	TRBJ2-3	CASSPLGLAGVEGTDTQYF
TRBV20-1	TRBJ1-2	CSAIQGLTYGYTF
TRBV29-1	TRBJ2-6	CSVDTSGIGNVLTF
TRBV20-1	TRBJ1-2	CSAVSDRILGYTF
TRBV5-1	TRBJ2-7	CASSLAGLDTGQRYEQYF
TRBV15	TRBJ1-1	CATSRVKGATEAFF
TRBV9	TRBJ2-3	CASSPIAGEGDTQYF
TRBV12-3/TRBV12-4	TRBJ2-6	CASTKTFSGANVLTF
TRBV20-1	TRBJ2-3	CSARDPNVTPDTQYF
TRBV29-1	TRBJ1-2	CSVEDGGNGYTF
TRBV18	TRBJ2-3	CASSPGTPTYTQYF
TRBV20-1	TRBJ2-3	CSARVLAGDPTQYF
TRBV7-6	TRBJ2-2	CASSQRTGSNTGELFF
TRBV29-1	TRBJ1-1	CSVGQLMNTEAFF
TRBV20-1	TRBJ2-7	CSAPLAGLAGYEQYF
TRBV12-3/TRBV12-4	TRBJ2-3	CASMTSGRFRTDTQYF
TRBV10-3	TRBJ2-1	CAISEGSGSHNEQFF
TRBV20-1	TRBJ2-5	CSPARGSGRTQETQYF
TRBV10-3	TRBJ1-1	CAISGTGDLREAFF
TRBV19	TRBJ2-2	CASSTRTGGSTGELFF
TRBV7-2	TRBJ2-7	CASSLGGGRALLEQYF
TRBV29-1	TRBJ2-3	CSARLRGTDTQYF
TRBV7-8	TRBJ2-1	CASSPGAGGSRNEQFF
TRBV29-1	TRBJ2-3	CSVAAAGTISDTQYF
TRBV5-1	TRBJ2-1	CASSLGTSGIGKQFF
TRBV4-1	TRBJ2-6	CASSQDHGSGANVLTF